What follows are 8 T cell receptor beta chains derived from one specimen sequenced in a study of blood T cell repertoires in COVID-19 (TCRdb year 2020). Libraries were made using the immunoSEQ multiplex PCR assay. TCRdb holds this immuneACCESS table with in-frame rearrangements only. Some clones are missing; in checked studies, unresolved V genes explain under half, and the rest has no known cause. Present in this sample are 210,000 or so clones, less than 90% of which were seen just once. The top ten hold 1.9% of the sample. Sequences were obtained from peripheral blood. These receptors were taken from a man aged 40-55 years with active or convalescent COVID-19.

This chain links TRBV18 with TRBJ1-5, with TRBD1 as a possible D gene (6 bases). Germline V gene lookup returns CDR1 KGHSH and CDR2 LQKENI. The V gene lost 4 bases and the J gene lost 1 base, with 11 bases spanning the gap. There are 15 residues in the CDR3. The CDR3 region has the DNA TGTGCCAGCTCACTTACCGGGACAAGCAATCAGCCCCAGCATTTT. As protein: CASSLTGTSNQPQHF.

V is TRBV3-1 (or the pseudogene TRBV3-2) and J is TRBJ1-2; D unresolved. This CDR3 has 13 amino acids. Germline assignment: CDR1 LGHDT and CDR2 YNNKEL (reference sequence). Trimming took off 4 bases at V and 3 bases at J, with 9 bases between the two ends. As DNA, the CDR3 is TGTGCCAGCAGCCGCCGAGGCGACTATGGCTACACCTTC. Translating it yields CASSRRGDYGYTF.

This chain connects TRBV19 to TRBJ2-1, with 9 bases that match TRBD1. The CDR3 consists of 15 residues. V lost 6 bases, J lost 4 bases, and 7 bases stayed unmatched. Germline V CDR1 and CDR2: LNHDA, SQIVND (reference sequence). The CDR3 here is CASSLRDRVYNEQFF. In DNA form, the CDR3 reads TGTGCCAGTAGCCTCCGGGACAGGGTGTACAATGAGCAGTTCTTC.

The chain carries TRBV7-8 and TRBJ1-1; D uncertain. Trimming cost V 2 bases and J 1 base, with 5 bases left between them. CDR3 size: 13 residues. The germline V gene has CDR1 SGHVS and CDR2 FQNEAQ. This chain's CDR3 is CASSLYGNTEAFF. DNA of the CDR3: TGTGCCAGCAGCTTATACGGGAACACTGAAGCTTTCTTT.

This clone was counted between two and nine times. J is TRBJ2-1 and V is TRBV2; no clear D. This CDR3 spans 13 amino acids. The germline V gene encodes CDR1 SNHLY and CDR2 FYNNEI. With 7 bases removed from V and 3 bases from J, the gap between germline ends came to 10 bases. As DNA, the CDR3 is TGTGCCAGCACCCCAGGTCTCTACAATGAGCAGTTCTTC. Translating it yields CASTPGLYNEQFF.

The chain is built from TRBV9 and TRBJ2-5; D perhaps matches TRBD2 (6 bases). The germline gives CDR1 SGDLS, CDR2 YYNGEE. V was pared by 3 bases and J by 4 bases, with 16 bases between. The CDR3 loop spans 15 amino acids. CDR3 sequence (DNA): TGTGCCAGCAGCGGACTAGGAAGTGGGCGAGAGACCCAGTACTTC. Protein sequence: CASSGLGSGRETQYF.

V is TRBV15 and J is TRBJ2-2; 8 bases line up with TRBD1. The CDR3 contains 18 residues. From germline, CDR1 is LNHNV and CDR2 YYDKDF (reference sequence). V was clipped by 3 bases and J by 0 bases; unmatched bases: 9. The CDR3 bases are TGTGCCACCAGCAGTCGAAGCCGACAGGGGCCGAACACCGGGGAGCTGTTTTTT. Its translation is CATSSRSRQGPNTGELFF.

The genes are TRBV2 and TRBJ1-6, with 7 bases aligning to TRBD1. With 5 bases clipped from V and 6 bases from J, the junction kept 7 bases outside the gene matches. From germline, CDR1 is SNHLY and CDR2 FYNNEI. The CDR3 has 15 amino acids. CDR3 residues: CASSRVGQINSPLHF. The CDR3 bases are TGTGCCAGCAGTAGGGTGGGACAGATTAATTCACCCCTCCACTTT.